This TCR beta chain was captured by sequencing in a study of early T cells in non-severe SARS-CoV-2 infection. At the level of the study: The input, bulk RNA from unsorted whole blood, was sequenced, and chains were unpaired. Whole-study findings and limits: Using VDJdb, the matching emphasized anti-spike CD8 responses while missing private and CD4 specificities.

Trimming removed 1 base at V and 1 base at J, with 7 bases between. CDR1 is LNHNV and CDR2 is YYDKDF in the germline V gene (reference sequence). The CDR3 contains 14 residues. The library protocol tagged individual cDNA molecules with unique molecular identifiers. TCRdb reprocessed the 5' RACE reads via MiXCR and lists one record per CDR3 protein. The table records about 81,000 distinct CDR3 sequences, 5% to 7% of them present only once. Remarks on this clonotype: Its specificity is unknown.

This chain connects TRBV15 to TRBJ2-5; no definite D call. The TCR comes from an adult who was a healthcare worker with PCR-confirmed SARS-CoV-2 infection or an uninfected control (not recorded which). The sequencing sample was made of whole blood. CDR3 nucleotide sequence: TGTGCCACCAGCAGAGGGGCACTCCAAGAGACCCAGTACTTC. This translates into CATSRGALQETQYF.